A selection of T cell receptor beta chains follows, all from one sample in a study of regulatory T cells in long-lasting Graves disease. TCRdb redid the calling of the multiplex PCR reads with MiXCR, one entry per CDR3 protein. The table has 400,000 to 500,000 distinct CDR3 sequences, around 20% seen once; the top ten hold over 11%. Material: peripheral blood mononuclear cells (PBMCs), obtained when the disease was refractory, from a patient treated with antithyroid drugs. These receptor sequences come from a female donor with Graves disease. CDR3s include the opening cysteine and the closing phenylalanine or tryptophan. D genes are given only for firm matches. Clone size appears in some rows only: once, few, many, or a class for an expanded clone.

V gene	clone size	J gene	D gene	CDR3 DNA	CDR3 protein
TRBV20-1	.	TRBJ2-7	.	TGCAGTGTACAACGTGAGGGCCCTCAGCAGTACTTC	CSVQREGPQQYF
TRBV9	many	TRBJ2-7	TRBD1	TGTGCCAGCAGCACCGGGGGACAGGGGAACTACGAGCAGTACTTC	CASSTGGQGNYEQYF
TRBV20-1	few	TRBJ1-2	.	TGCAGTGCTACTGGACGGAACGACTATGGCTACACCTTC	CSATGRNDYGYTF
TRBV27	few	TRBJ1-1	TRBD1	TGTGCCAGCAGTTCGGGACAGGGCTTGGGCACTGAAGCTTTCTTT	CASSSGQGLGTEAFF
TRBV27	many	TRBJ1-1	.	TGTGCCAGCAGTTTATTTACCGGACATCCAGAAGCTTTCTTT	CASSLFTGHPEAFF
TRBV28	few	TRBJ2-1	TRBD2	TGTGCCAGCAGTTCCATTAGCGGGAGTATTGAGCAGTTCTTC	CASSSISGSIEQFF
TRBV20-1	.	TRBJ2-1	.	TGCAGTGCTTGGCCGCTTCGATCTGCGGGCGAGCAGTTCTTC	CSAWPLRSAGEQFF
TRBV28	many	TRBJ2-7	.	TGTGCCAGCAGTTGGGGACATGAAACCTCAAACTTC	CASSWGHETSNF
TRBV19	few	TRBJ1-5	.	TGTGCCAGTAGTATGTTGGCCCGCAATCAGCCCCAGCATTTT	CASSMLARNQPQHF
TRBV28	many	TRBJ2-5	TRBD2	TGTGCCAGCAGCCCCGGGGGGCAAGAGACCCAGTACTTC	CASSPGGQETQYF
TRBV11-1	.	TRBJ2-1	TRBD2	TGTGCCAGCAGCTCGGGACTAGCGGGACTCTACAATGAGCAGTTCTTC	CASSSGLAGLYNEQFF
TRBV2	many	TRBJ2-5	TRBD2	TGTGCCAGCAGTGAAGCCCGGACTAGCGGGAGGAACGAAGAGACCCAGTACTTC	CASSEARTSGRNEETQYF
TRBV6-1	.	TRBJ1-1	.	TGTGCCGCCCCTCGGACCGCGGTGAGTGGTGAAGCTTTCTTT	CAAPRTAVSGEAFF
TRBV4-1	once	TRBJ2-7	.	TGCGCCAGCAGCCAAGATGGAACGAACCAATTTGAGCAGTACTTC	CASSQDGTNQFEQYF
TRBV4-1	.	TRBJ2-7	TRBD1	TGCGCCAGCAGCCAAGCGTCGGACAGGGGTCCCCGTGAGCAGTACTTC	CASSQASDRGPREQYF
TRBV6-2/TRBV6-3	many	TRBJ2-5	.	TGTGCCAGCAGTTACACGGCAGGGGGCGCCGGGAGGGCCAAGATGAAGGAGACCCAGTACTTC	CASSYTAGGAGRAKMKETQYF
TRBV7-3	many	TRBJ2-5	.	TGTGCCAGCAGCTTACAGGGGATTGACGAGACCCAGTACTTC	CASSLQGIDETQYF
TRBV7-8	many	TRBJ1-2	.	TGTGCCAGCAGCTTACAGCCCGTAAACTATGGCTACACCTTC	CASSLQPVNYGYTF
TRBV12-5	many	TRBJ2-2	.	TGTGCTAGTGGTTTGGGCCTCCAAGGGGAGACCGGGGAGCTGTTTTTT	CASGLGLQGETGELFF
TRBV7-9	.	TRBJ1-1	.	TGTGCCAGCAGCCCACGGGGACTCTCGAGCACTGAAGCTTTCTTT	CASSPRGLSSTEAFF
TRBV18	.	TRBJ1-1	TRBD1	TGTGCCAGCTCACCAGGAGAACAGGGGATGAACACTGAAGCTTTCTTT	CASSPGEQGMNTEAFF
TRBV3-1	few	TRBJ2-7	TRBD2	TGTGCCAGCAGCCAAGATTCTAGCGGCGAGCAGTACTTC	CASSQDSSGEQYF
TRBV28	many	TRBJ2-7	TRBD1	TGTGCCAGCCTTAGGACAGGCCTAACCTACGAGCAGTACTTC	CASLRTGLTYEQYF
TRBV27	many	TRBJ1-5	TRBD1	TGTGCCAGCAGTTTCCTTCCGACAGGGAATGGCAATCAGCCCCAGCATTTT	CASSFLPTGNGNQPQHF
TRBV7-7	.	TRBJ2-2	.	TGTGCCAGCAGCGCCGGGGACTTCACCGGGGAGCTGTTTTTT	CASSAGDFTGELFF
TRBV6-1	.	TRBJ2-2	TRBD1	TGTGCCGGCAGCCCCTGGGACAGGGGGAGCACCGGGGAGCTGTTTTTT	CAGSPWDRGSTGELFF
TRBV14	many	TRBJ1-2	.	TGTGCCAGCAGCCCGCTCCTAACAGGGCTGGACGGCTACACCTTC	CASSPLLTGLDGYTF
TRBV29-1	.	TRBJ2-3	TRBD2	TGCAGCGCCCTAGCGGGAGCTAGCACAGATACGCAGTATTTT	CSALAGASTDTQYF
TRBV20-1	many	TRBJ2-4	.	TGCAGTGCTGGCACAGTAGCCAAAAACATTCAGTACTTC	CSAGTVAKNIQYF
TRBV15	.	TRBJ2-7	.	TGTGCCACCAGCAGTAGACAGCTAACCTACGAGCAGTACTTC	CATSSRQLTYEQYF
TRBV15	many	TRBJ2-2	TRBD2	TGTGCCACCAGCAGCAAGCGGGATGGTTCCGGGGAGCTGTTTTTT	CATSSKRDGSGELFF
TRBV2	.	TRBJ2-2	TRBD2	TGTGCCAGCAGTGTCCTAGCGGGAGGCGACACCGGGGAGCTGTTTTTT	CASSVLAGGDTGELFF
TRBV3-1	.	TRBJ2-1	TRBD1	TGTGCCAGCAGCCAGTTACCGGGACAGGGTTTGGATGAGCAGTTCTTC	CASSQLPGQGLDEQFF
TRBV24-1	many	TRBJ2-7	.	TGTGCCACCAGTGATGCTAGCGAATCCTACGAGCAGTACTTC	CATSDASESYEQYF
TRBV7-3	many	TRBJ2-2	.	TGTGCCAGCAGCTCTTCTGAGTCCGGGGAGCTGTTTTTT	CASSSSESGELFF
TRBV20-1	.	TRBJ1-2	.	TGCAGTGCTAGGGACCGGCAAACTAACTATGGCTACACCTTC	CSARDRQTNYGYTF
TRBV29-1	many	TRBJ2-5	.	TGCAGCGTGGAGAGCGTCTTGGGGGCAATGGAAGAGACCCAGTACTTC	CSVESVLGAMEETQYF
TRBV28	few	TRBJ2-3	TRBD1	TGTGCCAGCAGGCGGACAGGCGGCACAGATACGCAGTATTTT	CASRRTGGTDTQYF
TRBV5-1	many	TRBJ2-7	TRBD1	TGCGCCAGCAGCGCCTGGGACAGGGGGAGCTACGAGCAGTACTTC	CASSAWDRGSYEQYF
TRBV27	few	TRBJ2-7	.	TGTGCCAGCAGTCCCATTCCCCCCGGGGAGCAGTACTTC	CASSPIPPGEQYF